Shown below are 9 T cell receptor beta chains from a single sample sequenced in a study of Ad26.COV2.S vaccination and SARS-CoV-2 variants. The method was immunoSEQ multiplex PCR; TCRdb's version includes in-frame clones alone and lacks a portion of them. The data contain about 94,000 clones, roughly 85% of them seen just once; the ten biggest clones take up roughly 15%. The input for sequencing was peripheral blood, taken after recovery from COVID-19. The receptor source for this set is a human donor who had recovered from COVID-19.

The chain couples TRBV4-1 to TRBJ2-7; 12 positions match TRBD2. The trim removed 0 bases at V and 2 bases at J, leaving 8 bases unmatched. The CDR3 spans 18 residues. Germline V gives CDR1 MGHRA, CDR2 YSYEKL. The CDR3 spells CASSQDTQGLAGAYEQYF. The CDR3 DNA reads as TGCGCCAGCAGCCAAGATACCCAGGGACTAGCGGGCGCCTACGAGCAGTACTTC.

The J gene is TRBJ1-2, the V gene TRBV13, with 12 bases fitting TRBD1. The CDR3 runs to 13 residues. Germline V lookup: CDR1 PRHDT, CDR2 FYEKMQ (reference sequence). V lost 6 bases and J lost 13; bases outside the gene matches: 9. CDR3 coding DNA: TGTGCCAGCAGACCTCCGGGACAGGGGGCCTTCACCTTC. This translates into CASRPPGQGAFTF. The variable domain in full, completed from reference TRBV13 and TRBJ1-2, reads AAGVIQSPRHLIKEKRETATLKCYPIPRHDTVYWYQQGPGQDPQFLISFYEKMQSDKGSIPDRFSAQQFSDYHSELNMSSLELGDSALYFCASRPPGQGAFTFGSGTRLTVV.

The chain carries TRBV11-1 and TRBJ2-7; 11 bases are shared with TRBD2. V trimming: 6 bases; J trimming: 8 bases; junction bases outside the gene matches: 6. This CDR3 is built from 13 residues. Germline lookup yields CDR1 SGHAT and CDR2 FQDESV (reference sequence). Written as DNA, the CDR3 is TGTGCCAGCAGTAGCGGGAGGGGTACTAAGCAGTACTTC. Its translation: CASSSGRGTKQYF.

V is TRBV7-9 and J is TRBJ2-7; TRBD2 is a possible D gene (7 bases). Germline V CDR1 and CDR2: SEHNR, FQNEAQ (reference sequence). V was cut by 4 bases and J by 6 bases, with 22 bases left in between. The CDR3 consists of 16 residues. The CDR3 region is CASSSTAKAGATEQYF. The CDR3, as DNA: TGTGCCAGCAGCTCGACGGCGAAGGCGGGGGCGACCGAGCAGTACTTC.

V is TRBV4-2 and J is TRBJ2-3; 9 nucleotides match TRBD2. Trimming removed 4 bases from V and 5 bases from J; junction bases left unmatched: 7. In germline, CDR1 is LGHNA, CDR2 YNFKEQ. The CDR3 consists of 15 residues. CDR3 residues: CASSLAGAGVDTQYF. For the CDR3, the DNA is TGTGCCAGCAGCCTAGCGGGGGCGGGGGTAGATACGCAGTATTTT.

V and J are TRBV25-1 and TRBJ2-1, with 9 bases fitting TRBD1. V shed 6 bases and J 1 base; nucleotides not matched to a gene: 10. The CDR3 runs 17 residues. Germline lookup yields CDR1 MGHDK and CDR2 SYGVNS. The CDR3 DNA is TGTGCCAGCAGCCAGGACAGGGGCTTGGAGTCCTACAATGAGCAGTTCTTC. Encoded protein: CASSQDRGLESYNEQFF.

The gene calls are TRBV3-1 (or the pseudogene TRBV3-2) and TRBJ2-2; 8 bases are a match to TRBD1. Looked up from germline, CDR1 is LGHDT and CDR2 is YNNKEL (reference sequence). The ends lost 0 bases at V and 6 bases at J; junction bases unmatched: 6. This CDR3 comprises 16 residues. This CDR3 is CASSQDGDRGAGELFF. CDR3 DNA: TGTGCCAGCAGCCAAGATGGTGACAGGGGTGCCGGGGAGCTGTTTTTT.

A word on this clone: This same CDR3 is encoded by further DNA sequences in the sample. The gene calls are TRBV11-2 and TRBJ2-2; no clear D. This CDR3 comprises 13 residues. Trimming left V 2 bases short and J 3 bases short, with 4 bases between. Germline CDR1 SGHAT, CDR2 FQNNGV. The CDR3 DNA reads as TGTGCCAGCAGCTTAACAGACACCGGGGAGCTGTTTTTT. This codes for CASSLTDTGELFF. The variable domain in full, with the rest retrieved from reference TRBV11-2 and TRBJ2-2, is EAGVAQSPRYKIIEKRQSVAFWCNPISGHATLYWYQQILGQGPKLLIQFQNNGVVDDSQLPKDRFSAERLKGVDSTLKIQPAKLEDSAVYLCASSLTDTGELFFGEGSRLTVL.

This clone was counted a few times. The chain joins TRBV15 to TRBJ1-1, with D hard to call. The germline V gene has CDR1 LNHNV and CDR2 YYDKDF (reference sequence). Trimming stripped 1 base from V and 0 bases from J, with 9 bases between. The CDR3 is made up of 15 amino acids. The CDR3 spells CATSRGRPLNTEAFF. CDR3 sequence (DNA): TGTGCCACCAGCAGAGGACGGCCTTTGAACACTGAAGCTTTCTTT.